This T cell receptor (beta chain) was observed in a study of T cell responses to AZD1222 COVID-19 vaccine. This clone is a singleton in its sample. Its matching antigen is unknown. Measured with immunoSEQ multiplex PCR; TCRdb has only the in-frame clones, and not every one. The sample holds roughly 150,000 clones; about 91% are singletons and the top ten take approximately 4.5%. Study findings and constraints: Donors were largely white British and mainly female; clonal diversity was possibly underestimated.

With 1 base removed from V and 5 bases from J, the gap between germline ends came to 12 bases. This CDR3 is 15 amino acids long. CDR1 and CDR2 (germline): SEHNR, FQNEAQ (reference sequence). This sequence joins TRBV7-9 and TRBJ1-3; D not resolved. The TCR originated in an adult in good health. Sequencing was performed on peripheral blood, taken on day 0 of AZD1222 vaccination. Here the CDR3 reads CASSLEVAGRNTIYF. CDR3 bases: TGTGCCAGCAGCTTAGAGGTAGCGGGGAGAAACACCATATATTTT.